Listed below are T cell receptor beta chains from one sample, sequenced in a study of OX40 agonist ivuxolimab in advanced cancers. Assay used: immunoSEQ multiplex PCR; TCRdb lists only in-frame clones, some missing. The data show tens of thousands of clones, around 90% seen once. The source material was CD4+ or CD8+ T cells sorted from blood, sampled in a trial of the OX40 agonist ivuxolimab. The source is an adult with an advanced solid tumor such as melanoma, head and neck, liver or kidney cancer. Both conserved end residues are part of each CDR3. Some rows have no size entry. The others give once, few or many, or a class for an expanded clone.

cdr3_aa,clone_size,v_call
CASGFSGANVLTF,NA,TRBV25-1
CASSPRQGGDEKLFF,NA,TRBV19
CASSTRDAGANVLTF,NA,TRBV9
CASSLVFEGRGLLNTQYF,once,TRBV13
CASSQPRGRLYEQYF,NA,TRBV23-1
CAWSAPGGVDYGYTF,NA,TRBV30
CASSSAGGKHNEQFF,NA,TRBV5-1
CATSLDARSEETQYF,NA,TRBV27
CAWTKGPFEKLFF,NA,TRBV30
CASRGWHEQYF,NA,TRBV2
CASSILTGYVSEAFF,NA,TRBV19
CASSEPGLAGGEQFF,NA,TRBV6-1
CASSFLGQDSYEQYF,NA,TRBV27
CANRQGALTDEKLFF,once,TRBV2
CASSQDRASGSYEQYF,NA,TRBV4-1
CASSLDKYWGARTEAFF,NA,TRBV7-9
CASSLYSHLTSGSLNEQFF,few,TRBV7-3
CASSLSQGAEGYTF,NA,TRBV28
CASSGGRPSYEQYF,few,TRBV13
CASSLERGGGAGGETQYF,NA,TRBV7-2
CASSRDYGGGELFF,NA,TRBV7-3
CASSAMQGTFSGNTIYF,NA,TRBV2
CASSGAVEEQYF,NA,TRBV2
CASSPLDSGNTIYF,NA,TRBV5-6
CASSPLTSGRGPETQYF,NA,TRBV5-1
CASSSPGHSNTEAFF,NA,TRBV5-1
CASSLETSGGSGNIQYF,NA,TRBV5-1
CASSQGHEQFF,NA,TRBV18
CAISESNTLGNTIYF,once,TRBV10-3
CGVEGGGRGQETQYF,once,TRBV29-1
CASSIFGQGGETQYF,few,TRBV19
CASSEPWRMNTGELFF,NA,TRBV7-3
CASSIRGITGELFF,NA,TRBV19
CASSPRAEGYEQYF,NA,TRBV16
CAWIKLAGGTGGTDTQYF,NA,TRBV30
CASSPGTSGRAVETQYF,NA,TRBV19
CASSSNQNTEAFF,NA,TRBV7-9
CASSLQGGYGYTF,NA,TRBV18
CASSEGGISYNEQFF,NA,TRBV19
CASSEADRTAQYF,NA,TRBV2
CASSYSGRVSGNTIYF,NA,TRBV6-5
CASSRDVRTSPLHF,NA,TRBV6-1
CASSDAGGIGADTQYF,NA,TRBV6-1
CASSLVRSSGSRNEQFF,once,TRBV11-2
CAWRVSGIQLANYGYTF,NA,TRBV30
CASNRQGSNSPLHF,NA,TRBV27
CASSFVGELFF,NA,TRBV11-3
CASGLETSGLRKYSYNSPLHF,NA,TRBV12-5
CASSYRNAGYTF,NA,TRBV6-5
CASREGGEKQYF,once,TRBV19
CASSQDNRGYEQYF,NA,TRBV4-1
CASSTTAGETQYF,NA,TRBV19
CASSSGPRSGNTIYF,NA,TRBV7-9